The clone carrying this T cell receptor beta chain showed up just once. The data were obtained in a study of patients and donors after allogeneic stem cell transplantation. Between the trimmed V and J ends, which lost 7 bases and 5 bases, there was a span of 12 bases. From germline, CDR1 is SGHAT and CDR2 FQNNGV. The CDR3 has 13 amino acids. MiXCR, run by TCRdb on the RT-PCR reads, gives a single entry per CDR3 protein. Here the sample spans around 150,000 distinct CDR3 sequences, around 30% being singletons. V and J are TRBV11-2 and TRBJ2-1, with D possibly being TRBD1 (5 bases). This receptor was taken from a human donor who was either an allogeneic HSCT recipient or a stem cell or donor lymphocyte infusion donor (not recorded which). It is not recorded whose cells these are; they may come from a transplant donor. The sequenced material came from blood, either unsorted or a sorted T cell fraction (not recorded which). The CDR3 reads CASTKGFHNEQFF. Here the CDR3 DNA reads TGTGCCAGCACCAAGGGGTTCCACAATGAGCAGTTCTTC.